These 21 T cell receptor beta chains originate from one sample sequenced in a study of shared clonotypes between healthy human individuals. Measured with immunoSEQ multiplex PCR; TCRdb has only the in-frame clones, and not every one. The sample consists of around 2.3 million clones, more than 90% of them appearing once. Sequenced sample: naive CD4+ T cells sorted from blood. Sample subset: CD45RA+ positively selected. These receptors were collected from a man between 18 and 29 years old in good health.

The gene calls are TRBV7-9 and TRBJ1-3; TRBD1 aligns across 7 bases. Germline trimming cut 5 bases from V and 3 bases from J; bases unmatched to any gene: 7. This CDR3 contains 15 residues. Germline values: CDR1 SEHNR, CDR2 FQNEAQ (reference sequence). The CDR3 loop is CASSPQDRDGNTIYF. The CDR3 DNA reads TGTGCCAGCAGCCCCCAAGACAGGGATGGAAACACCATATATTTT.

The chain combines TRBV5-4 with TRBJ2-2, with a possible D match to TRBD1 (6 bases). The germline V and J ends were trimmed by 0 bases and 0 bases, with 12 bases remaining between them. The CDR3 consists of 17 residues. Germline V gives CDR1 SGHNT, CDR2 YYREEE (reference sequence). CDR3 loop: CASSLAEWTANTGELFF. The CDR3 nucleotides are TGTGCCAGCAGCTTGGCCGAGTGGACAGCGAACACCGGGGAGCTGTTTTTT.

This sequence joins TRBV10-3 and TRBJ1-2, with D tentatively TRBD1 (5 bases). The V end was cut by 5 bases, the J end by 2 bases, with 9 bases between. This CDR3 is 13 amino acids long. In germline, CDR1 is ENHRY, CDR2 SYGVKD. The CDR3 protein is CAISLQENYGYTF. The CDR3 DNA reads as TGTGCCATCAGTTTACAGGAGAACTATGGCTACACCTTC.

Concerning this clone: The sample has other DNA sequences that encode this CDR3 too. The chain employs TRBV5-1 and TRBJ2-5; D ambiguous. There are 12 residues in the CDR3. Per germline, CDR1 SGHRS and CDR2 YFSETQ. The ends were cut back, 1 base at V and 3 bases at J, with 4 bases in the middle. CDR3 sequence: CASSLTKETQYF. The CDR3 region has the DNA TGCGCCAGCAGCTTGACTAAAGAGACCCAGTACTTC.

This rearrangement joins TRBV6-6 to TRBJ2-1, with TRBD2 matching over 7 bases. The V and J ends lost 4 bases and 4 bases, in that order; junction bases with no gene match: 7. The CDR3 is 15 residues long. In germline, CDR1 is MNHNY, CDR2 SVGAGI (reference sequence). The CDR3 nucleotides read TGTGCCAGCAGTTCCTCGGGGGGTCTGTACAATGAGCAGTTCTTC. Its protein is CASSSSGGLYNEQFF.

V gene TRBV18 combines with J gene TRBJ2-7, with D possibly being TRBD1 (5 bases). The CDR3 has 13 residues. Looked up from germline, CDR1 is KGHSH and CDR2 is LQKENI. The V end was cut by 3 bases, the J end by 7 bases, with 13 bases between. CDR3 amino acids: CASSPGQDPEQYF. In DNA, the CDR3 is TGTGCCAGCTCACCGGGGCAGGACCCGGAGCAGTACTTC.

A word on this clone: Other nucleotide sequences in the sample specify the same CDR3. The genes are TRBV2 and TRBJ2-3, with D perhaps TRBD1 or TRBD2 (5 bases each). This CDR3 has 15 amino acids. Germline loops: CDR1 SNHLY, CDR2 FYNNEI. V lost 4 bases and J lost 1, with 12 bases in between. The CDR3 DNA reads TGTGCCAGCAGTGGAGACAGAGGGGGCACAGATACGCAGTATTTT. Amino acid sequence: CASSGDRGGTDTQYF.

The V gene is TRBV7-6, the J gene TRBJ2-1; 7 nucleotides align to TRBD2. Germline V CDR1 and CDR2: SGHVS, FNYEAQ. The CDR3 contains 18 residues. Trimming cost V 3 bases and J 0 bases; bases outside gene matches: 11. CDR3 nucleotides: TGTGCCAGCAGCTTCCTTGAGGGCGGGAGCAGCTCCTACAATGAGCAGTTCTTC. This gives the protein CASSFLEGGSSSYNEQFF.

This rearrangement joins TRBV7-3 to TRBJ2-1; TRBD2 aligns across 8 bases. Germline-derived CDR1 and CDR2 are SGHTA and FQGTGA. Losses at the gene ends were 3 bases for V and 3 bases for J; bases not matched to a gene: 4. The CDR3 is 15 residues long. CDR3 DNA sequence: TGTGCCAGCAGCTTGGCGGGGGGCTTCTACAATGAGCAGTTCTTC. Amino acid sequence: CASSLAGGFYNEQFF.

The V and J genes are TRBV4-1 and TRBJ1-4; D is possibly TRBD1 (5 bases). V lost 4 bases, J lost 8 bases, and 17 bases lay in between. The germline CDR1 and CDR2 sequences are MGHRA and YSYEKL. This CDR3 spans 15 amino acids. CDR3 bases: TGCGCCAGCAGCCTACCGGGACTGGGGGGGGAAAAACTGTTTTTT. This gives the protein CASSLPGLGGEKLFF.

The rearrangement uses TRBV7-3 and TRBJ2-3, with no clear D. The CDR3 runs 15 residues. Per germline, CDR1 SGHTA and CDR2 FQGTGA. V shed 6 bases and J shed 2 bases, with 15 bases lying between them. The CDR3 is CASSPGRIHTDTQYF. The CDR3 DNA sequence: TGTGCCAGCAGTCCAGGACGGATTCACACAGATACGCAGTATTTT.

The rearrangement joins TRBV2 to TRBJ2-4; D not certain. Trimming removed 4 bases from V and 0 bases from J, with 10 bases in between. The CDR3 runs to 15 residues. Germline V lookup: CDR1 SNHLY, CDR2 FYNNEI. The CDR3 is CASSGRDLAKNIQYF. As DNA, the CDR3 is TGTGCCAGCAGTGGAAGAGATCTAGCCAAAAACATTCAGTACTTC. Drawing the rest from reference TRBV2 and TRBJ2-4, the complete variable domain is EPEVTQTPSHQVTQMGQEVILRCVPISNHLYFYWYRQILGQKVEFLVSFYNNEISEKSEIFDDQFSVERPDGSNFTLKIRSTKLEDSAMYFCASSGRDLAKNIQYFGAGTRLSVL.

V and J are TRBV10-3 and TRBJ2-5, with 8 bases aligning to TRBD2. This CDR3 spans 18 amino acids. From germline, CDR1 is ENHRY and CDR2 SYGVKD. With 5 bases clipped from V and 2 bases from J, the junction kept 16 bases outside the gene matches. DNA for the CDR3: TGTGCCATCAGTTTTCACCCACCCTTAGCGGGGCTACAAGAGACCCAGTACTTC. Its translation is CAISFHPPLAGLQETQYF.

V and J are TRBV6-5 and TRBJ1-4; D gene unclear. V was trimmed by 6 bases and J by 2 bases, leaving 7 bases between them. Germline CDR1 and CDR2: MNHEY and SVGAGI. This CDR3 region has 13 residues. In DNA, the CDR3 is TGTGCCAGCAGACGACATACTAATGAAAAACTGTTTTTT. Its protein product is CASRRHTNEKLFF.

The chain carries TRBV7-6 and TRBJ1-2, with 8 bases aligning to TRBD1. CDR3 length: 16 amino acids. Unmatched junction bases numbered 8, after V lost 5 bases and J lost 0 bases. Germline lookup yields CDR1 SGHVS and CDR2 FNYEAQ. CDR3 residues: CASSAGTGAANYGYTF. DNA for the CDR3: TGTGCCAGCAGCGCCGGGACAGGTGCAGCTAACTATGGCTACACCTTC.

The CDR3 DNA follows: TGTGCCAGTAGCTTAAAGCCGGGGCCACTTTACGAGCAGTACTTC. It encodes CASSLKPGPLYEQYF. V and J are TRBV19 and TRBJ2-7; either TRBD1 or TRBD2 may supply D (5 bases each). Trimming shortened V by 6 bases and J by 4 bases, and 19 bases separated the two germline ends. Germline V gene data show CDR1 as LNHDA and CDR2 as SQIVND (reference sequence). The CDR3 has 15 residues.

The chain employs TRBV9 and TRBJ1-3; 12 nucleotides match TRBD1. In germline, CDR1 is SGDLS, CDR2 YYNGEE. The J segment lost 8 bases and the V segment lost 2 bases, leaving 8 bases of the junction unmatched. The CDR3 runs 16 residues. CDR3 nucleotide sequence: TGTGCCAGCAGCGTTACCCCGGGACAGGGGGCTGACACCATATATTTT. It specifies CASSVTPGQGADTIYF.

This rearrangement joins TRBV5-1 to TRBJ2-1, with 13 bases fitting TRBD2. This CDR3 comprises 16 residues. The V and J ends lost 5 bases and 9 bases, in that order; junction bases with no gene match: 11. Germline V lookup: CDR1 SGHRS, CDR2 YFSETQ. CDR3 loop: CASSSTSGGAPSEQFF. The CDR3 DNA reads as TGCGCCAGCAGTTCTACTAGCGGGGGGGCCCCAAGTGAGCAGTTCTTC. Combining the CDR3 with reference TRBV5-1 and TRBJ2-1 gives the whole variable domain KAGVTQTPRYLIKTRGQQVTLSCSPISGHRSVSWYQQTPGQGLQFLFEYFSETQRNKGNFPGRFSGRQFSNSRSEMNVSTLELGDSALYLCASSSTSGGAPSEQFFGPGTRLTVL.

The chain joins TRBV7-9 to TRBJ2-5; 8 bases match TRBD2. After removal of 5 bases from V and 5 bases from J, the junction contained 7 bases not matched to a gene. CDR3 size: 14 residues. Germline CDR1 and CDR2: SEHNR and FQNEAQ (reference sequence). The CDR3 DNA sequence: TGTGCCAGCAGCGTAGGACTAGCTGCGGAGACCCAGTACTTC. Its protein product is CASSVGLAAETQYF.

The chain is built from TRBV28 and TRBJ2-1; D may be TRBD2 (5 bases). The ends were cut back, 5 bases at V and 7 bases at J, with 12 bases in the middle. The CDR3 totals 13 residues. CDR1 and CDR2 from the germline V gene are MDHEN and SYDVKM. The CDR3 spells CASSPDFANEQFF. In DNA, the CDR3 is TGTGCCAGCAGTCCGGACTTCGCTAATGAGCAGTTCTTC.

The DNA for the CDR3 is TGCGCCAGCGCATTCTCAGACCGGGAGACCCAGTACTTC. Translated, it gives CASAFSDRETQYF. The chain links TRBV5-1 to TRBJ2-5; no definite D call. The CDR3 runs to 13 residues. V lost 7 bases and J lost 5, with 15 bases in between. CDR1 SGHRS and CDR2 YFSETQ come from the germline V gene. The whole variable domain, remainder taken from reference TRBV5-1 and TRBJ2-5, is KAGVTQTPRYLIKTRGQQVTLSCSPISGHRSVSWYQQTPGQGLQFLFEYFSETQRNKGNFPGRFSGRQFSNSRSEMNVSTLELGDSALYLCASAFSDRETQYFGPGTRLLVL.